This T cell receptor beta chain derives from a study of T cell changes during pregnancy in multiple sclerosis. Sequencing used immunoSEQ multiplex PCR; TCRdb keeps in-frame clones, though not all of them. This sample has 55,000 to 65,000 clones, with 93% found just once. This CDR3 has 14 amino acids. The germline V gene has CDR1 LNHNV and CDR2 YYDKDF (reference sequence). With 5 bases removed from V and 1 base from J, the gap between germline ends came to 9 bases. The source of this sequence is a female donor with multiple sclerosis, enrolled in a pregnancy study. The sample here was peripheral blood, taken after pregnancy. The rearrangement joins TRBV15 to TRBJ2-1; D gene unclear. The CDR3 DNA follows: TGTGCCACCAGCGTTAGAGGTTCCTACAATGAGCAGTTCTTC. Residues: CATSVRGSYNEQFF.